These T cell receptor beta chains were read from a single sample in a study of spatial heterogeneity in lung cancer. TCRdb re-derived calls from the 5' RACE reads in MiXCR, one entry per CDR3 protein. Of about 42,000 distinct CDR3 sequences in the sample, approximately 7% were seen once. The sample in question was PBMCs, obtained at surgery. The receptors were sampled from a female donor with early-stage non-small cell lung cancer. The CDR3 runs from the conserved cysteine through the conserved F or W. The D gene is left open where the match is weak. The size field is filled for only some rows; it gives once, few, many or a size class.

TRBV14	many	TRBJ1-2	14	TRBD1	TGTGCCAGCAGCACCCGACAGGGTGTCAGTGGCTACACCTTC	CASSTRQGVSGYTF
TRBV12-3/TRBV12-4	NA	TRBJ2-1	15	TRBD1	TGTGCCAGCAGTCTGGGGACAGCGTCCCTCAATGAGCAGTTCTTC	CASSLGTASLNEQFF
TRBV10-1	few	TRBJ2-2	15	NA	TGCGCCAGCAGCCGTACGAGGGGGAACACCGGGGAGCTGTTTTTT	CASSRTRGNTGELFF
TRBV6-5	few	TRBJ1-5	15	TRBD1	TGTGCCAGCAGGCCCGACAGGGGGCTTGTTCAGCCCCAGCATTTT	CASRPDRGLVQPQHF
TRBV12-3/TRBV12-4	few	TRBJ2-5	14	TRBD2	TGTGCCAGCAGTGGGACTACTCGGGGGGAGACCCAGTACTTC	CASSGTTRGETQYF
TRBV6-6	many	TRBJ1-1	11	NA	TGTGCCAGCAGTTACTCCCGTGAAGCTTTCTTT	CASSYSREAFF
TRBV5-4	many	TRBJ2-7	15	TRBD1	TGTGCCAGCAGCTTGACAGGGGTCAGCTCCTACGAGCAGTACTTC	CASSLTGVSSYEQYF
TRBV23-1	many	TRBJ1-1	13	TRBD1	TGCGCCAGCCGCAGGGGGGGAAACACTGAAGCTTTCTTT	CASRRGGNTEAFF
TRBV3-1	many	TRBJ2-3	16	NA	TGTGCCAGCAGCCAAGATCTGGGGGGCCGAGCAGATACGCAGTATTTT	CASSQDLGGRADTQYF
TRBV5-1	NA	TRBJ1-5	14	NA	TGCGCCAGCAGCTTGGAGGCGGGCACGGAGCCCCAGCATTTT	CASSLEAGTEPQHF
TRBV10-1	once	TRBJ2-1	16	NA	TGCGCCAGCAGTGACGGCGTCGGCAGCTCCTACAATGAGCAGTTCTTC	CASSDGVGSSYNEQFF
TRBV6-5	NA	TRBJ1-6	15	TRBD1	TGTGCCAGCAGTTACGAGGGGGCGACCAATTCACCCCTCCACTTT	CASSYEGATNSPLHF
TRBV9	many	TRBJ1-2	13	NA	TGTGCCAGCAGCGTAGGACAGGCCTATGGCTACACCTTC	CASSVGQAYGYTF
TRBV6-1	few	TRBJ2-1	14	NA	TGTGCCAGCAGTTGGTCTGGGTCCTACAATGAGCAGTTCTTC	CASSWSGSYNEQFF
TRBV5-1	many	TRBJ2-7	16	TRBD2	TGCGCCAGCAGCTTGGGAGTTCCTAGCGGGGAAGACGAGCAGTACTTC	CASSLGVPSGEDEQYF
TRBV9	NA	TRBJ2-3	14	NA	TGTGCCAGCAGCCCCCGCCTGAGCACAGATACGCAGTATTTT	CASSPRLSTDTQYF
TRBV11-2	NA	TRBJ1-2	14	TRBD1	TGTGCCAGCAGCTTAGGTGGGACAGGAAATGACTACACCTTC	CASSLGGTGNDYTF
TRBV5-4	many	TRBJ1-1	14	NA	TGTGCCAGCAGCTTTACGCATCGCAACACTGAAGCTTTCTTT	CASSFTHRNTEAFF
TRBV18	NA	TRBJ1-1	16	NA	TGTGCCAGCTCACCTCAAGCGGGTCTCAGAGACACTGAAGCTTTCTTT	CASSPQAGLRDTEAFF
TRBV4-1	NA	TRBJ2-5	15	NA	TGCGCCAGCAGCCAAGAATCCCAGGGGCTGGAGACCCAGTACTTC	CASSQESQGLETQYF
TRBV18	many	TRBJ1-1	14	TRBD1	TGTGCCAGCTCCCCAAGACAGGGCAACACTGAAGCTTTCTTT	CASSPRQGNTEAFF
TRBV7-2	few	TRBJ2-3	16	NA	TGTGCCAGCAGCTTAGAACTCCTGGGGCGCACAGATACGCAGTATTTT	CASSLELLGRTDTQYF
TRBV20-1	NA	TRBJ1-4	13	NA	TGCAGTGCGACCGGGACACAAACCGAAAAACTGTTTTTT	CSATGTQTEKLFF
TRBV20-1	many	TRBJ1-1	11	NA	TGCAGTGCTTTCGGGGAGCATGAAGCTTTCTTT	CSAFGEHEAFF
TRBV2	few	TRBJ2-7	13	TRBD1	TGTGCCAGCACTGACAGGGACCCCTACGAGCAGTACTTC	CASTDRDPYEQYF
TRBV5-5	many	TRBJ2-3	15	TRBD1	TGTGCCAGCAGCTCCCCCGGGACAGCTGGGGATACGCAGTATTTT	CASSSPGTAGDTQYF
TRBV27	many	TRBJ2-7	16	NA	TGTGCCAGCAGTTTATCGATAAGGCAGGCTGCCTACGAGCAGTACTTC	CASSLSIRQAAYEQYF
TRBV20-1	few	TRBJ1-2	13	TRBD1	TGCAGTGCTACCCTCCCGGGACAGGATGGCTACACCTTC	CSATLPGQDGYTF
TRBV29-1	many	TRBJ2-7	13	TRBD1	TGCAGCGTTGAGGACAGGGTATCCTACGAGCAGTACTTC	CSVEDRVSYEQYF
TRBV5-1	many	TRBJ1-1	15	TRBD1	TGCGCCAGCAGCAGTGACAGGGGTCGGTTCAGTGAAGCTTTCTTT	CASSSDRGRFSEAFF
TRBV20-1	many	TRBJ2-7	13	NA	TGCCTCCCCCAACTAGGCGTATACAACGAGCAGTACTTC	CLPQLGVYNEQYF
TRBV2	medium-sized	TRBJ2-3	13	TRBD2	TGTGCCAGCTCGGGGGGAAACACAGATACGCAGTATTTT	CASSGGNTDTQYF
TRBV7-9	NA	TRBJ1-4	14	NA	TGTGCCAGCAGCTTTTCGGGGGGCCATGAAAAACTGTTTTTT	CASSFSGGHEKLFF
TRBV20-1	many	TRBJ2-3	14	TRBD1	TGCAGTGCTAGGACAGGGAAAGGGCCAGATACGCAGTATTTT	CSARTGKGPDTQYF
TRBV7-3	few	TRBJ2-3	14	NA	TGTGCCAGCAGCTTATGGGGAAGCACAGATACGCAGTATTTT	CASSLWGSTDTQYF
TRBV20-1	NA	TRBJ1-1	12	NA	TGCAGTGCTAGGCGCATGAACACTGAAGCTTTCTTT	CSARRMNTEAFF
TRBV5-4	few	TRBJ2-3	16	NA	TGTGCCAGCAGCTCCGCCACCGATAGGGGCACAGATACGCAGTATTTT	CASSSATDRGTDTQYF
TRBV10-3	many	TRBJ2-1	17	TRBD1	TGTGCCATCAGTGAGCGTGGGACAGACAGCTCCTACAATGAGCAGTTCTTC	CAISERGTDSSYNEQFF
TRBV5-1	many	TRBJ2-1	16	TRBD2	TGCGCCAGCAGCCCCGGACTAGCGGGGGGATACAATGAGCAGTTCTTC	CASSPGLAGGYNEQFF
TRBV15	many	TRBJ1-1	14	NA	TGTGCCACCAGCAGGCCAAGGAGGGACACTGAAGCTTTCTTT	CATSRPRRDTEAFF
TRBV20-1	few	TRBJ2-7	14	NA	TGCAGTCCCCACTCAGACAGGAACTCCTACGAGCAGTACTTC	CSPHSDRNSYEQYF